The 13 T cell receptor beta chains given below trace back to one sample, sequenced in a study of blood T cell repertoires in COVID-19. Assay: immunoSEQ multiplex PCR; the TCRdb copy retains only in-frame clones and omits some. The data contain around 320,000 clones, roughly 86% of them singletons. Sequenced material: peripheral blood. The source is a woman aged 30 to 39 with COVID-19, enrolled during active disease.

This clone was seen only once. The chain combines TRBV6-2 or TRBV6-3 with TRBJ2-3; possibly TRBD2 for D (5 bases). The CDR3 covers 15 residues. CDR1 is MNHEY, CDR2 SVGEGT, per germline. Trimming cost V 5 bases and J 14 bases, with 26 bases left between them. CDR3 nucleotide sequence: TGTGCCAGCAGTCCACTACGAGCGGCAGACCGGTTTTGGTATTTT. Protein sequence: CASSPLRAADRFWYF.

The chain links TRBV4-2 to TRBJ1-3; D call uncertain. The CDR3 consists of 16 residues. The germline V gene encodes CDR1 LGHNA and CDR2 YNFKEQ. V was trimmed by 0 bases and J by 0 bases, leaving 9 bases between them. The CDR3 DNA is TGTGCCAGCAGCCAAGATTTAGGGAGCTCTGGAAACACCATATATTTT. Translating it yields CASSQDLGSSGNTIYF.

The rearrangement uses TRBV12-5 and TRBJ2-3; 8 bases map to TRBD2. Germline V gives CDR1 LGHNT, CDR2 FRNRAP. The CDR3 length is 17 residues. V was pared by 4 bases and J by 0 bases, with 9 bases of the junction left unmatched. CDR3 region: CASGSGGGPTSTDTQYF. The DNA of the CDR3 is TGTGCTAGTGGTTCGGGCGGGGGGCCTACTAGCACAGATACGCAGTATTTT.

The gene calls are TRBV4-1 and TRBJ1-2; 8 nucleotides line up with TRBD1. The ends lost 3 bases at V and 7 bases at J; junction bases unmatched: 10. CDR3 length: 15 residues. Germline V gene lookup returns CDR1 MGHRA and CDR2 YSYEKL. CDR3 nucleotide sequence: TGCGCCAGCAGCCATGTGTTGACAGGGGAGGGTGGCTACACCTTC. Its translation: CASSHVLTGEGGYTF.

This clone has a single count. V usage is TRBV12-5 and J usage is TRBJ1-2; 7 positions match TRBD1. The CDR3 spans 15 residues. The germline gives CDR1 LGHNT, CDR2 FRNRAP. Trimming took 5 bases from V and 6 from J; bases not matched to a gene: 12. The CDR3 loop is CASGGYRGSSHGYTF. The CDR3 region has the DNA TGTGCTAGTGGTGGCTACAGGGGAAGTTCGCATGGCTACACCTTC.

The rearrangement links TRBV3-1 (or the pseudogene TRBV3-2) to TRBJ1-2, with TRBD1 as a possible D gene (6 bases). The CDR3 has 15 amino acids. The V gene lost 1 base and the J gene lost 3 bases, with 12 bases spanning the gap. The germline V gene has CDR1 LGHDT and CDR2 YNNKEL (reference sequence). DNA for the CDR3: TGTGCCAGCAGCCAAGTCAGTGAGGGGGACTATGGCTACACCTTC. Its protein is CASSQVSEGDYGYTF.

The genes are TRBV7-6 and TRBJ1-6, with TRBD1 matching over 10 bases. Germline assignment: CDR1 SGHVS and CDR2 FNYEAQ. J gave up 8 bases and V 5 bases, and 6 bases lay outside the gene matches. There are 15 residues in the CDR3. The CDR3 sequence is CASSPGTGVYSPLHF. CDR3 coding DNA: TGTGCCAGCAGCCCCGGGACAGGGGTGTATTCACCCCTCCACTTT.

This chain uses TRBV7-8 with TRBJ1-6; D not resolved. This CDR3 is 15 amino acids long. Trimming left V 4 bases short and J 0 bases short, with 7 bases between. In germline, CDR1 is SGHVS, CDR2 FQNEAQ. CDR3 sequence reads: CASSWRDSYNSPLHF. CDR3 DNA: TGTGCCAGCAGCTGGAGAGACTCCTATAATTCACCCCTCCACTTT.

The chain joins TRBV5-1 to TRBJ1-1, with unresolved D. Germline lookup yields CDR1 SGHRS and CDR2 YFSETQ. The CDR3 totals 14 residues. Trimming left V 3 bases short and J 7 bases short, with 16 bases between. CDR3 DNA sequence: TGCGCCAGCAGCTCCGGTGTTGGGAGGTATGAAGCTTTCTTT. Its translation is CASSSGVGRYEAFF.

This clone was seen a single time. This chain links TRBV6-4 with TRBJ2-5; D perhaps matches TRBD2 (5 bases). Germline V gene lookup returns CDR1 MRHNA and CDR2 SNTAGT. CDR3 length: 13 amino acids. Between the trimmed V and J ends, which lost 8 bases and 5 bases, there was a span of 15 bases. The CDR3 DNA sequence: TGTGCCAGCCCTGATCCCGGAGGCGAGACCCAGTACTTC. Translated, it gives CASPDPGGETQYF.

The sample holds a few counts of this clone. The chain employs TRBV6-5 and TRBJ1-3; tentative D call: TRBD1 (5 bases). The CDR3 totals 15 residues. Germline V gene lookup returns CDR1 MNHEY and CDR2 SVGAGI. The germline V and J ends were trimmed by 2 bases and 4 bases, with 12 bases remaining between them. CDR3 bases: TGTGCCAGCAGTTACGGGGGGAAGAGGGGAAACACCATATATTTT. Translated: CASSYGGKRGNTIYF.

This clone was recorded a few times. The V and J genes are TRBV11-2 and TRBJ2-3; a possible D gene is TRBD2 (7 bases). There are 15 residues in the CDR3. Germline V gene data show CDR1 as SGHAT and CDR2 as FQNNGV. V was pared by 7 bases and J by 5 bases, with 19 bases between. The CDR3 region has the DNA TGTGCCAGCACCCGGGGTGGGGGGGGCGGAGATACGCAGTATTTT. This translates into CASTRGGGGGDTQYF.

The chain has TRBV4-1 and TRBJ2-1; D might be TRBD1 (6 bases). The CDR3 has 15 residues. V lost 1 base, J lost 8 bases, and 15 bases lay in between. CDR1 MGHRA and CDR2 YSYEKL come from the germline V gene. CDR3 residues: CASSQGPGVFDEQFF. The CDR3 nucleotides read TGCGCCAGCAGCCAAGGTCCAGGGGTATTCGATGAGCAGTTCTTC.